This T cell receptor (beta chain) was sequenced in a study of blood T cell repertoires in COVID-19. Study-wide background: From T cells, B-cell-depleted T cells, or PBMCs came the material, which was cDNA or gDNA.

The CDR3 is 14 amino acids. V was cut by 4 bases and J by 9 bases, with 16 bases left in between. Germline CDR1 reads MRHNA; CDR2 reads SNTAGT. The cohort comprised adults aged about 18 to 100 years residing in some 24 US areas. Participant-given clinical history determined each cohort assignment. The repertoire was sequenced with immunoSEQ multiplex PCR; TCRdb's copy has only in-frame clones and lacks some. The top ten clones hold 3% to 4% of a sample with about 220,000 clones, 82% of them seen once. V is TRBV6-4 and J is TRBJ1-3; D may be TRBD1 (5 bases). The sequence was obtained from a woman aged 60 to 75 who had recovered from COVID-19. The sample was PBMCs or T cells enriched from blood (not recorded which). The CDR3 nucleotides are TGTGCCAGCAGTGGCTCGGGACCCGGGGGCACCATATATTTT. This translates into CASSGSGPGGTIYF.